The entry below describes one T cell receptor beta chain. The source of the sample is a study of cytomegalovirus exposure and HLA in healthy donors. Trimming shortened V by 1 base and J by 1 base, and 23 bases separated the two germline ends. In germline, CDR1 is SGHVS, CDR2 FQNEAQ. The CDR3 is 19 amino acids. This table comes from immunoSEQ multiplex PCR, and its TCRdb copy is limited to in-frame clones, with some not included. Of over 150,000 clones in the sample, roughly nine tenths are singletons; the top ten hold 4% to 5%. The sample taken for sequencing was PBMCs. The V call is TRBV7-8, the J call TRBJ2-7, with D possibly TRBD2 on 5 matching bases. The sequence was collected from a man aged 18 to 29 in good health and CMV-seropositive. This CDR3 reads CASSLVGTGMRTRSYEQYF. The CDR3 DNA reads TGTGCCAGCAGCTTAGTGGGTACGGGGATGCGGACGCGTTCCTACGAGCAGTACTTC.